This TCR beta chain was retrieved from a study of Graves' ophthalmopathy and Graves' hyperthyroidism. The CDR3 loop spans 14 amino acids. Germline CDR1 DFQATT, CDR2 SNEGSKA (reference sequence). Trimming at V came to 6 bases and at J to 4 bases, leaving 7 bases not matched to a gene. Amplifying from RNA transcripts, the study obtained TCR beta CDR3 regions. The authors performed first-round RT-PCR with HTBI primers and then a second-round multiplex PCR. TCRdb re-called the multiplex PCR reads through MiXCR, storing one row per CDR3 protein. The table includes approximately 1.2 million distinct CDR3 sequences, roughly two fifths detected once. This clonotype was observed at least ten times. Its cognate antigen is unknown. Study results and caveats: Blood samples also showed most expanded thyroid clonotypes exceeding 0.001 frequency.

The source is an adult man with Graves' hyperthyroidism. Sequenced sample: peripheral blood or thyroid tissue (not recorded which). V gene TRBV20-1 combines with J gene TRBJ2-7; 12 bases align to TRBD1. This chain's CDR3 is CSAPGQGAPYEQYF. Written as DNA, the CDR3 is TGCAGTGCACCGGGACAGGGGGCGCCGTACGAGCAGTACTTC.